This T cell receptor (beta chain) is drawn from a study of OX40 agonist ivuxolimab in advanced cancers. Looking at the study overall: Each dose-escalation patient presented with hepatocellular carcinoma, melanoma, renal cell or head and neck cancer. Allowance was made for prior anti-PD-1, anti-PD-L1 or anti-CTLA-4 therapy, and 35% to 40% had some. Study-level results: Undetermined was the antigen specificity of the expanded peripheral T cells.

Exclusion applied to patients with autoimmune disease history or systemic immunosuppression. Profiled with immunoSEQ multiplex PCR; TCRdb holds only in-frame clones, not every one. The sample holds about 45,000 clones, roughly 90% seen once. In regard to this clone: The target antigen is unknown.

Germline values: CDR1 ENHRY, CDR2 SYGVKD. V was clipped by 0 bases and J by 4 bases; unmatched bases: 1. The CDR3 consists of 15 residues. This sequence was found in an adult with an advanced solid tumor such as melanoma, head and neck, liver or kidney cancer. Sequencing was performed on CD4+ or CD8+ T cells sorted from blood, taken in a trial of the OX40 agonist ivuxolimab. This sequence joins TRBV10-3 and TRBJ1-5, with 9 bases that match TRBD1. In nucleotides, the CDR3 is TGTGCCATCAGTGAGTCGGACAGGGGAAATCAGCCCCAGCATTTT. It is translated as CAISESDRGNQPQHF.